The 3 T cell receptor beta chains in this list originate from one sample, sequenced in a study of T cell responses to AZD1222 COVID-19 vaccine. Clones were sequenced by immunoSEQ multiplex PCR, and TCRdb holds only the in-frame ones, with some missing. The sample records some 130,000 clones, 80% to 90% being singletons. The sample was peripheral blood, taken on day 0 of AZD1222 vaccination. The receptors shown here come from an adult in good health.

This chain connects TRBV6-5 to TRBJ2-5; TRBD2 agrees at 10 bases. J was trimmed by 2 bases and V by 6 bases; bases with no gene match: 3. Per germline, CDR1 MNHEY and CDR2 SVGAGI. The CDR3 has 14 amino acids. For the CDR3, the DNA is TGTGCCAGCAGCTGGACTAGCGGACAAGAGACCCAGTACTTC. Protein: CASSWTSGQETQYF.

V is TRBV18 and J is TRBJ2-7, with D maybe TRBD1 (5 bases). CDR3 length equals 13 residues. Germline V gene lookup returns CDR1 KGHSH and CDR2 LQKENI. V was trimmed by 1 base and J by 4 bases, leaving 8 bases between them. This CDR3 reads CASSPQGWYEQYF. CDR3 DNA sequence: TGTGCCAGCTCACCACAGGGGTGGTACGAGCAGTACTTC.

The gene calls are TRBV9 and TRBJ2-1; 10 bases match TRBD2. CDR3 size: 15 residues. Losses at the gene ends were 3 bases for V and 10 bases for J; bases not matched to a gene: 10. Germline V gives CDR1 SGDLS, CDR2 YYNGEE. CDR3: CASSGPASGRDEQFF. CDR3 nucleotide sequence: TGTGCCAGCAGCGGGCCTGCTAGCGGGAGAGACGAGCAGTTCTTC.